This T cell receptor (beta chain) was documented in a study of cytomegalovirus exposure and HLA in healthy donors. The PCR was carried out with 60 Vbeta primers and 13 Jbeta primers. Here immunoSEQ multiplex PCR was the method, and the copy in TCRdb shows in-frame clones only, minus some. The sample comprises about 140,000 clones, roughly 75% of which are singletons, and about 3.5% rests with the top ten. A remark on this clone: The antigen remains unidentified.

Despite likely unrecorded immune exposures, the donors were nominally healthy at the time of sampling. Whole-study results and caveats: Presence/absence comparisons presumed near-even sequencing depth among donors. Cytomegalovirus association was assigned to about 150 TCR beta chains.

Germline assignment: CDR1 SGHVS and CDR2 FQNEAQ. The CDR3 consists of 16 residues. V lost 0 bases to trimming and J lost 2 bases, with 12 bases between them. The sequence derives from a man in his forties in good health and CMV-seronegative. The chain joins TRBV7-8 to TRBJ2-3; D call uncertain. What was sequenced was PBMCs. The CDR3 protein is CASSLAQRTITDTQYF. CDR3 coding DNA: TGTGCCAGCAGCTTAGCTCAGCGTACTATCACAGATACGCAGTATTTT.